Listed below are T cell receptor beta chains from one sample, sequenced in a study of regulatory T cells in long-lasting Graves disease. MiXCR, run by TCRdb on the multiplex PCR reads, gives a single entry per CDR3 protein. The sample yields 300,000 to 400,000 distinct CDR3 sequences, about 19% seen once. The sequenced sample was peripheral blood mononuclear cells (PBMCs), obtained when the disease was refractory, from a patient treated with antithyroid drugs. The receptors derive from a female donor with Graves disease. Both conserved end residues are part of each CDR3. Fields, in order: V gene, J gene, clone size, D gene, CDR3 DNA, CDR3 protein. The D gene is left open where the match is weak. The listing skips clone size in some rows; elsewhere it reads once, few, many or a size class.

TRBV11-1	TRBJ2-3	NA	NA	TGTGCCAGCAGCCCCCACACATTCACAGATACGCAGTATTTT	CASSPHTFTDTQYF
TRBV11-2	TRBJ2-7	NA	TRBD2	TGTGCCAGCAGCTTGATCTTTACTAGCGGGGGGAACTACGAGCAGTACTTC	CASSLIFTSGGNYEQYF
TRBV11-2	TRBJ2-5	NA	TRBD2	TGTGCCAGCAGCTGGACGCGGGCGGGAGGGTTAGAGACCCAGTACTTC	CASSWTRAGGLETQYF
TRBV12-3/TRBV12-4	TRBJ2-1	NA	TRBD1	TGTGCCAGCAGTTTAAAGGGACAGCGAGGTACCTCGGAGTTCTTC	CASSLKGQRGTSEFF
TRBV11-1	TRBJ1-2	few	TRBD1	TGTGCCAGCAGCTCCCGGACAGGGAATGGCTACACCTTC	CASSSRTGNGYTF
TRBV20-1	TRBJ1-2	many	NA	TGCAGTGCTAGAGGGTTGGGGGGGGCTAACTATGGCTACACCTTC	CSARGLGGANYGYTF
TRBV25-1	TRBJ1-1	NA	NA	TGTGCCAGCATAGGGGAAAAAAAACAGCGGAACACTGAAGCTTTCTTT	CASIGEKKQRNTEAFF
TRBV4-2	TRBJ1-4	NA	TRBD1	TGTGCCAGCAGCCAAGTTGGGGGACAGGAGCCCCGAAGCGCAACTAATGAAAAACTGTTTTTT	CASSQVGGQEPRSATNEKLFF
TRBV7-8	TRBJ1-6	many	NA	TGTGCCAGCACACGACTGGGGGAGAGCTCCTATAATTCACCCCTCCACTTT	CASTRLGESSYNSPLHF
TRBV20-1	TRBJ1-5	many	TRBD1	TGCAGTGCTCGAACTACAGGGGGAAATCAGCCCCAGCATTTT	CSARTTGGNQPQHF
TRBV20-1	TRBJ1-2	few	NA	TGCAGTGCTCCGCCACTGAACGGGGGGACCTTC	CSAPPLNGGTF
TRBV7-9	TRBJ1-1	few	TRBD1	TGTGCCAGCAGCTCCGTCCCAGGGACAGGGAAGAACACTGAAGCTTTCTTT	CASSSVPGTGKNTEAFF
TRBV5-1	TRBJ2-7	NA	TRBD2	TGCGCCAGTAGAGGACTAGCGGACTACGAGCAGTACTTC	CASRGLADYEQYF
TRBV27	TRBJ2-7	NA	TRBD1	TGTGCCAGCAGCGCGTGGGACAGGGTGTACTACGAGCAGTACTTC	CASSAWDRVYYEQYF